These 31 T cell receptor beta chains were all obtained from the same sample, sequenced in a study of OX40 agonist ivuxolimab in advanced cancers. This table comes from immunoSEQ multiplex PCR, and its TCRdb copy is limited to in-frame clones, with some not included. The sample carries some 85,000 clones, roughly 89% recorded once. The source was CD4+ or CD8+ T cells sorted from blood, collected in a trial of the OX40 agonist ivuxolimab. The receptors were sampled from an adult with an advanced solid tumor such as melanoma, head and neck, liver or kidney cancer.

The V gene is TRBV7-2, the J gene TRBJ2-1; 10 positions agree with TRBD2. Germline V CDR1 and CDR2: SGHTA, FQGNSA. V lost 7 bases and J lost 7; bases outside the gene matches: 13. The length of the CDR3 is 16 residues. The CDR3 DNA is TGTGCCAGCATCCAACAAGGGCTAGCGGGGGCGAATGAGCAGTTCTTC. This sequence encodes CASIQQGLAGANEQFF.

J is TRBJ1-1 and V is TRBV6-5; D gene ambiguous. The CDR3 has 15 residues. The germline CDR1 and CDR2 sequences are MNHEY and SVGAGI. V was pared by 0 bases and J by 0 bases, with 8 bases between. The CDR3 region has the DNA TGTGCCAGCAGTTACTCTGGAGGCTTGAACACTGAAGCTTTCTTT. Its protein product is CASSYSGGLNTEAFF.

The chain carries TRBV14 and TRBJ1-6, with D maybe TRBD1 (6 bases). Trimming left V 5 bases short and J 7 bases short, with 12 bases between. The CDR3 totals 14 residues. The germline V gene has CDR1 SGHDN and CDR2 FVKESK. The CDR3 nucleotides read TGTGCCAGCAGCACGGACAGATGGAATTCACCCCTCCACTTT. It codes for CASSTDRWNSPLHF.

The CDR3 DNA follows: TGCGCCAGCAGCCTACTTCCGGGCCTTAGGAACGAGCAGTACTTC. The encoded protein is CASSLLPGLRNEQYF. The J gene is TRBJ2-7, the V gene TRBV5-1; D gene uncertain. V shed 4 bases and J shed 5 bases, with 19 bases lying between them. Germline V gene data show CDR1 as SGHRS and CDR2 as YFSETQ. CDR3 length: 15 amino acids.

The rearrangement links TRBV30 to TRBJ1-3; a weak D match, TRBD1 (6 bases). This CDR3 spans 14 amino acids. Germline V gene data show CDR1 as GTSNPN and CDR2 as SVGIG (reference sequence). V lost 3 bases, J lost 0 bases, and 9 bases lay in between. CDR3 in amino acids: CAWSQGRSGNTIYF. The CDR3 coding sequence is TGTGCCTGGAGCCAGGGGCGCTCTGGAAACACCATATATTTT.

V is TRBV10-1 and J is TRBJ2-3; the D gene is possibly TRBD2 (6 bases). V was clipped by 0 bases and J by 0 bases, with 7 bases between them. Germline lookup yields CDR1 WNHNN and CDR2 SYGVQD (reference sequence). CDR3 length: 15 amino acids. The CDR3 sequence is CASSESGTSTDTQYF. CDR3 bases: TGCGCCAGCAGTGAGTCGGGGACTAGCACAGATACGCAGTATTTT.

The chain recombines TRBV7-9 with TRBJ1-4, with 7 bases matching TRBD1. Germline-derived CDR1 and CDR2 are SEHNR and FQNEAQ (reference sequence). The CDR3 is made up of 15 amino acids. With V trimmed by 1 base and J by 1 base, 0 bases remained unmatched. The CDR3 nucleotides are TGTGCCAGCAGCTTAGGACAGGGAACTAATGAAAAACTGTTTTTT. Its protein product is CASSLGQGTNEKLFF.

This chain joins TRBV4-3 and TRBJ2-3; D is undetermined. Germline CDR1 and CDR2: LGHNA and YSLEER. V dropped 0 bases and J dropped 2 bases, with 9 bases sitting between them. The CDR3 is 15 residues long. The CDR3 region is CASSQDRLDTDTQYF. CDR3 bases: TGCGCCAGCAGCCAAGATCGGCTAGACACAGATACGCAGTATTTT.

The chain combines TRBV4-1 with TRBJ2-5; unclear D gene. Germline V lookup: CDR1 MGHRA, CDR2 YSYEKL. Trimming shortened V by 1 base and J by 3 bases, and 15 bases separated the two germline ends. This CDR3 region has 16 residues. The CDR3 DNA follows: TGCGCCAGCAGCCAAGGAGGACGGGTTTACGAAGAGACCCAGTACTTC. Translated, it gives CASSQGGRVYEETQYF.

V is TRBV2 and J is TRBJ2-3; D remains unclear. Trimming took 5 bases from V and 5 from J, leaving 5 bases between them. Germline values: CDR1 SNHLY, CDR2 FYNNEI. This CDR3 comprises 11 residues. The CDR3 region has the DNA TGTGCCAGCAGTTACGGAGATACGCAGTATTTT. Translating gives CASSYGDTQYF.

CDR3 DNA sequence: TGTGCCAGCAGAATTCAGGGTTTGGCGCGGGACACTGAAGCTTTCTTT. Encoded protein: CASRIQGLARDTEAFF. This chain connects TRBV28 to TRBJ1-1; D possibly corresponds to TRBD1 (5 bases). Germline values: CDR1 MDHEN, CDR2 SYDVKM. The length of the CDR3 is 16 residues. Trimming left V 6 bases short and J 3 bases short, with 20 bases between.

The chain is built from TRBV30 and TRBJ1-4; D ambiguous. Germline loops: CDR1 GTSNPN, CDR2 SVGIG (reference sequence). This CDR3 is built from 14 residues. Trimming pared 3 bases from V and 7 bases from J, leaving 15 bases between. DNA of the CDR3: TGTGCCTGGAGGGTTGGCCTCGGTGGTGAAAAACTGTTTTTT. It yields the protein CAWRVGLGGEKLFF.

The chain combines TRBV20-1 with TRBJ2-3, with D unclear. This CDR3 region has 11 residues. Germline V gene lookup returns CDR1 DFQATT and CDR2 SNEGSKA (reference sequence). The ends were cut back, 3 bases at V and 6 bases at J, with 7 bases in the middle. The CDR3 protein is CSASAQDTQYF. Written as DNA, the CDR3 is TGCAGTGCTAGTGCACAGGATACGCAGTATTTT.

The CDR3 DNA reads as TGTGCCAGCAGTGTAACAGGGACTGGGGCCAACGTCCTGACTTTC. Encoded protein: CASSVTGTGANVLTF. This chain links TRBV6-1 with TRBJ2-6; TRBD1 is a possible D gene (6 bases). There are 15 residues in the CDR3. Germline CDR1 is MNHNS and CDR2 is SASEGT. Trimming removed 4 bases at V and 2 bases at J, with 9 bases between.

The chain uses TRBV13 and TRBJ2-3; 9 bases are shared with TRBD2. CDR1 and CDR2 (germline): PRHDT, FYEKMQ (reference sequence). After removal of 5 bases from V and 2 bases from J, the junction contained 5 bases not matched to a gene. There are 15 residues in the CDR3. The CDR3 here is CASSPAGGVTDTQYF. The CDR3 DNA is TGTGCCAGCAGCCCAGCGGGAGGCGTCACAGATACGCAGTATTTT.

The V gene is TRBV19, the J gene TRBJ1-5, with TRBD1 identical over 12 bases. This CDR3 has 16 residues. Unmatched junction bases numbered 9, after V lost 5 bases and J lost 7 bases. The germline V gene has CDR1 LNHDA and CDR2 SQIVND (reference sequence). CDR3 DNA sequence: TGTGCCAGTAGTGGATTAGGGACAGGGGGCGGCCAGCCCCAGCATTTT. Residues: CASSGLGTGGGQPQHF. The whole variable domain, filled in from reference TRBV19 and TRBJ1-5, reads DGGITQSPKYLFRKEGQNVTLSCEQNLNHDAMYWYRQDPGQGLRLIYYSQIVNDFQKGDIAEGYSVSREKKESFPLTVTSAQKNPTAFYLCASSGLGTGGGQPQHFGDGTRLSIL.

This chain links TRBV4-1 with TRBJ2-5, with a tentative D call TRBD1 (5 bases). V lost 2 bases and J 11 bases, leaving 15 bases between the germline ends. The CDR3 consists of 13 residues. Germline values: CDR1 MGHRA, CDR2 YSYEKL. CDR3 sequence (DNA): TGCGCCAGCAGCCAACTCCCAGGGTTCGGGCAGTACTTC. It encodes CASSQLPGFGQYF.

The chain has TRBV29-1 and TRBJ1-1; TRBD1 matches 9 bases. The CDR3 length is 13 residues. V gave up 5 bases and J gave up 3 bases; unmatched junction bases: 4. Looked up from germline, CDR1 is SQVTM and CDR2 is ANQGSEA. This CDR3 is CSVPGQGHTEAFF. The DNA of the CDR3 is TGCAGCGTTCCGGGACAGGGCCACACTGAAGCTTTCTTT.

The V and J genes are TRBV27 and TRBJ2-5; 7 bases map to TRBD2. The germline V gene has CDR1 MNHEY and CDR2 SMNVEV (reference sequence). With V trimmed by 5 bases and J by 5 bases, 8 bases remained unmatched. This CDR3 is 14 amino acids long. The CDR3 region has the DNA TGTGCCAGCAGTGATAGCGGGTACGGCGAGACCCAGTACTTC. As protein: CASSDSGYGETQYF.

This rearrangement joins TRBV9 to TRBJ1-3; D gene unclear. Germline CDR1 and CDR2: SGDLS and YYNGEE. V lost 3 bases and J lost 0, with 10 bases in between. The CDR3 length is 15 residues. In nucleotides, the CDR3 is TGTGCCAGCAGCGCTAGAGGTAACTCTGGAAACACCATATATTTT. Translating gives CASSARGNSGNTIYF.

The CDR3 bases are TGTGCCAGCACCGTTTGGGACAGGGGCTCCTACGAGCAGTACTTC. Amino acids: CASTVWDRGSYEQYF. The chain uses TRBV7-9 and TRBJ2-7; 10 bases are a match to TRBD1. V was pared by 7 bases and J by 0 bases, with 6 bases of the junction left unmatched. Germline assignment: CDR1 SEHNR and CDR2 FQNEAQ (reference sequence). The CDR3 loop spans 15 amino acids.

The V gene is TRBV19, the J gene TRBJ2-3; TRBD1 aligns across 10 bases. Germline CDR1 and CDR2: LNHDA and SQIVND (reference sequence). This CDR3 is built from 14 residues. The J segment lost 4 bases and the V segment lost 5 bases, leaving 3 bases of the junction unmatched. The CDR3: CASSQTGGADTQYF. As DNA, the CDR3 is TGTGCCAGTAGTCAGACAGGGGGCGCAGATACGCAGTATTTT.

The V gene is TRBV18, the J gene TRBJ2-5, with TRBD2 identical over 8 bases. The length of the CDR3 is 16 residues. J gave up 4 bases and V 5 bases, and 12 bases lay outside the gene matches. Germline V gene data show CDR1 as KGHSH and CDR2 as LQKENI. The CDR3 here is CASSAPGGGMRETQYF. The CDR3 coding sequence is TGTGCCAGCTCAGCCCCCGGGGGGGGTATGAGAGAGACCCAGTACTTC.

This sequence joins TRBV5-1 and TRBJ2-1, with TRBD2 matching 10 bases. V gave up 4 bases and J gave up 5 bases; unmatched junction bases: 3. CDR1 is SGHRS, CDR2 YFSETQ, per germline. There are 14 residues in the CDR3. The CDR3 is CASSIGLADNEQFF. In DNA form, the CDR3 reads TGCGCCAGCAGCATAGGACTAGCGGACAATGAGCAGTTCTTC.

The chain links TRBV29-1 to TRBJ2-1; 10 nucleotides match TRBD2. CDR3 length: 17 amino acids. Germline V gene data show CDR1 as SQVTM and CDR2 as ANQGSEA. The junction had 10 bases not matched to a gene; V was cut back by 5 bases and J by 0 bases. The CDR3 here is CSVLGLAAPSSYNEQFF. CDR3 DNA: TGCAGCGTTCTTGGACTAGCGGCCCCGAGCTCCTACAATGAGCAGTTCTTC.

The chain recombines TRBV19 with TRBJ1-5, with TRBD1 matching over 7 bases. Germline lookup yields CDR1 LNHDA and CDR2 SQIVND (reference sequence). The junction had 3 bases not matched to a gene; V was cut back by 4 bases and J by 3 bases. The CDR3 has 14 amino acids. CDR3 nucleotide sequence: TGTGCCAGTAGTACGGGACAGCACAATCAGCCCCAGCATTTT. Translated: CASSTGQHNQPQHF.

The CDR3 sequence: CASSLAGHRNTEAFF. In DNA, the CDR3 is TGCGCCAGCAGCTTGGCAGGACACAGGAACACTGAAGCTTTCTTT. The rearrangement links TRBV5-1 to TRBJ1-1; TRBD1 might be the D (5 bases). There are 15 residues in the CDR3. Trimming removed 0 bases from V and 1 base from J, with 10 bases in between. The V gene's germline CDR1 is SGHRS and CDR2 YFSETQ.

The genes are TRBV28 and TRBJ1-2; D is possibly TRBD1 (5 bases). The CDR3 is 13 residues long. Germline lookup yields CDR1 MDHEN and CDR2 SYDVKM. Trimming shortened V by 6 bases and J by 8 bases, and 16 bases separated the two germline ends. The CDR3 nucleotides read TGTGCCAGCAGACTCGGCTCAGGGTACGGCTACACCTTC. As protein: CASRLGSGYGYTF.

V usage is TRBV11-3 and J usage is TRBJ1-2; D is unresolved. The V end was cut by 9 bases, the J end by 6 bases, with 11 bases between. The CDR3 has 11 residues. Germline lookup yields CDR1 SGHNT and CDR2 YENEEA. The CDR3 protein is CARMRSNGYTF. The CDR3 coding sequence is TGTGCCAGAATGCGGTCAAATGGCTACACCTTC.

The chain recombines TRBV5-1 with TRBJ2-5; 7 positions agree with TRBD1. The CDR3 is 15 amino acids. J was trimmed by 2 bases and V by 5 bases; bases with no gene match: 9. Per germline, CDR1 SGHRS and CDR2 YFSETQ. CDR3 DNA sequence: TGCGCCAGCAGTTCGTCCCCGGGACAGCAAGAGACCCAGTACTTC. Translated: CASSSSPGQQETQYF.

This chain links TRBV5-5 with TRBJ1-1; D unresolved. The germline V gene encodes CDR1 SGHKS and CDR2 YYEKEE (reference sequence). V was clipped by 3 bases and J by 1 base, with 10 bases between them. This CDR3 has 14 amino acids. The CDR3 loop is CASSYQARNTEAFF. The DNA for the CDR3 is TGTGCCAGCAGCTATCAAGCACGGAACACTGAAGCTTTCTTT.